This TCR beta chain was sequenced for a study of CD8 T cells in ankylosing spondylitis. Study results and caveats: A motif in TCR beta, a set of eight or nine highly homologous variants, appeared characteristic of ankylosing spondylitis blood.

As to this clonotype: Its antigen is currently unknown.

Trimming removed 6 bases from V and 1 base from J, with 9 bases in between. The CDR3 runs to 13 residues. Germline CDR1 and CDR2: LGHNT and FRNRAP. One entry per CDR3 protein results from TCRdb running MiXCR on the 5' RACE reads. The repertoire includes about 450,000 distinct CDR3 sequences, roughly 26% of them detected once, and about 0.89% sits in the top ten. The gene calls are TRBV12-5 and TRBJ1-1; D is uncertain. Sequenced input: blood, either unsorted or a sorted T cell fraction (not recorded which). This clonotype was obtained from a male donor with ankylosing spondylitis. The DNA of the CDR3 is TGTGCTAGTGGGTCGACACGGAACACTGAAGCTTTCTTT. Amino acid sequence: CASGSTRNTEAFF.